This is a list of T cell receptor beta chains from one sample in a study of CD8+ T cells in alopecia areata. The protocol was immunoSEQ multiplex PCR, while the TCRdb copy is restricted to in-frame clones and leaves out a portion. Of just over 150,000 clones listed, 55% to 75% are singletons. This specimen consisted of CD4+ T cells sorted from blood, obtained at week 4, from a patient treated with tofacitinib. Source of these receptors: a human donor with alopecia areata. The CDR3 runs from the conserved cysteine through the conserved F or W. D genes are given only for firm matches. Only some rows state a clone size, as once, few, many or a class for expanded clones.

>12|TRBJ2-5|-|-|TRBV11-2
CASSLGIVSQYF
TGTGCCAGCAGCTTGGGAATCGTGTCCCAGTACTTC
>12|TRBJ1-2|-|-|TRBV29-1
CSDQGLHYGYTF
TGCAGCGATCAGGGTTTGCACTATGGCTACACCTTC
>10|TRBJ2-1|-|-|TRBV6-6
CASSYNEQFF
TGTGCCAGCAGTTACAATGAGCAGTTCTTC
>15|TRBJ2-1|-|-|TRBV27
CASSLSEGWGNEQFF
TGTGCCAGCAGTTTGTCCGAGGGTTGGGGGAATGAGCAGTTCTTC
>16|TRBJ2-3|few|TRBD2|TRBV11-3
CASSLGLAGVKDTQYF
TGTGCCAGCAGCTTGGGACTAGCGGGAGTCAAAGATACGCAGTATTTT
>13|TRBJ2-5|-|TRBD1|TRBV29-1
CSVDQGAFETQYF
TGCAGCGTGGATCAGGGGGCCTTTGAGACCCAGTACTTC
>12|TRBJ2-1|-|-|TRBV5-1
CASSSQYNEQFF
TGCGCCAGCAGCTCGCAATACAATGAGCAGTTCTTC
>11|TRBJ1-2|-|-|TRBV9
CASSNTVDHTF
TGTGCCAGCAGCAACACAGTTGATCACACCTTC
>14|TRBJ1-5|-|TRBD1|TRBV2
CASSEGQGEQPQHF
TGTGCCAGCAGTGAAGGACAGGGGGAACAGCCCCAGCATTTT
>13|TRBJ2-5|-|-|TRBV6-5
CASSWDTRGTQYF
TGTGCCAGCAGTTGGGACACCCGAGGGACCCAGTACTTC
>13|TRBJ2-7|-|-|TRBV29-1
CSVTGRWMREQYF
TGCAGCGTCACGGGACGGTGGATGCGCGAGCAGTACTTC
>15|TRBJ1-2|-|-|TRBV4-1
CASSPFRGGNYGYTF
TGCGCCAGCAGCCCCTTTAGAGGTGGCAACTATGGCTACACCTTC
>15|TRBJ1-6|-|TRBD1|TRBV5-4
CASSLDRGHNSPLHF
TGTGCCAGCAGCTTGGACAGGGGCCATAATTCACCCCTCCACTTT
>15|TRBJ1-2|-|TRBD1|TRBV27
CASSLRTGSRGGYTF
TGTGCCAGCAGTTTAAGGACAGGATCGCGGGGAGGCTACACCTTC
>15|TRBJ2-3|-|TRBD1|TRBV7-9
CASSWGQDLTDTQYF
TGTGCCAGCAGCTGGGGACAGGACCTCACAGATACGCAGTATTTT
>15|TRBJ2-3|-|-|TRBV7-2
CASSNSGNPTDTQYF
TGTGCCAGCAGCAATAGCGGAAATCCCACAGATACGCAGTATTTT
>15|TRBJ2-7|-|TRBD1|TRBV10-3
CAISDLDRGSYEQYF
TGTGCCATCAGTGACCTGGACAGGGGTTCCTACGAGCAGTACTTC
>17|TRBJ2-5|-|TRBD2|TRBV14
CASSQKGLAGDKETQYF
TGTGCCAGCAGCCAAAAGGGACTAGCGGGGGATAAAGAGACCCAGTACTTC
>16|TRBJ2-1|-|-|TRBV29-1
CSFPREGGLNYNEQFF
TGCAGTTTTCCGAGAGAGGGGGGCCTTAACTACAATGAGCAGTTCTTC
>13|TRBJ1-1|-|-|TRBV4-3
CASSRLGNTEAFF
TGCGCCAGCAGCCGTTTGGGGAACACTGAAGCTTTCTTT
>15|TRBJ1-6|once|-|TRBV7-9
CASSSIDSYNSPLHF
TGTGCCAGCAGCTCCATCGACAGCTATAATTCACCCCTCCACTTT
>14|TRBJ2-6|few|-|TRBV7-8
CASRQSSGANVLTF
TGTGCCAGCAGACAGAGCTCTGGGGCCAACGTCCTGACTTTC
>11|TRBJ2-7|-|-|TRBV29-1
CSVGHVGEQYF
TGCAGCGTTGGACACGTTGGCGAGCAGTACTTC
>10|TRBJ1-4|-|-|TRBV20-1
CSAGGEKLFF
TGCAGTGCTGGGGGTGAAAAACTGTTTTTT
>13|TRBJ1-5|-|-|TRBV2
CASTRDFQQPQHF
TGTGCCAGCACCAGGGACTTTCAACAGCCCCAGCATTTT
>15|TRBJ2-5|once|TRBD2|TRBV7-6
CASTRNSGWGETQYF
TGTGCCAGCACTCGTAATAGCGGGTGGGGAGAGACCCAGTACTTC
>16|TRBJ2-3|few|-|TRBV29-1
CSIADPGTERTDTQYF
TGCAGCATCGCTGACCCGGGGACCGAACGTACAGATACGCAGTATTTT
>14|TRBJ2-3|-|TRBD1|TRBV29-1
CSRRTGGHTDTQYF
TGCAGCAGACGGACAGGCGGCCACACAGATACGCAGTATTTT
>13|TRBJ1-4|few|TRBD1|TRBV29-1
CSFRTGGIEKLFF
TGCAGCTTCCGGACAGGGGGGATTGAAAAACTGTTTTTT
>14|TRBJ1-4|-|-|TRBV28
CASSLSERPEKLFF
TGTGCCAGCAGTTTATCGGAACGCCCTGAAAAACTGTTTTTT
>13|TRBJ2-3|few|-|TRBV27
CASSFLGADTQYF
TGTGCCAGCAGTTTCTTGGGGGCAGATACGCAGTATTTT
>12|TRBJ2-3|-|TRBD1|TRBV2
CASSDRGTTQYF
TGTGCCAGCAGTGACAGGGGGACTACGCAGTATTTT
>14|TRBJ1-1|few|-|TRBV7-3
CASSFGVTNTEAFF
TGTGCCAGCAGCTTCGGGGTCACGAACACTGAAGCTTTCTTT
>13|TRBJ2-5|-|-|TRBV7-9
CASSEGNDETQYF
TGTGCCAGCAGCGAGGGGAATGACGAGACCCAGTACTTC
>13|TRBJ1-2|few|TRBD1|TRBV19
CASRQGGNYGYTF
TGTGCCAGTCGACAGGGGGGTAACTATGGCTACACCTTC
>13|TRBJ2-3|-|-|TRBV29-1
CSVKEGRTDTQYF
TGCAGCGTTAAAGAGGGGCGCACAGATACGCAGTATTTT
>15|TRBJ1-2|-|TRBD1|TRBV13
CASSLSDRGIYGYTF
TGTGCCAGCAGCTTATCAGACAGGGGGATCTATGGCTACACCTTC
>13|TRBJ1-1|-|TRBD1|TRBV6-5
CASRGQMNTEAFF
TGTGCCAGCAGGGGACAGATGAACACTGAAGCTTTCTTT
>13|TRBJ2-7|-|-|TRBV29-1
CSSRTGPSYEQYF
TGCAGCTCCAGGACGGGGCCTTCCTACGAGCAGTACTTC
>14|TRBJ1-3|-|-|TRBV9
CASSSGLGGNTIYF
TGTGCCAGCAGCAGCGGACTCGGGGGAAACACCATATATTTT
>13|TRBJ2-7|few|-|TRBV29-1
CSVARKSSYEQYF
TGCAGCGTTGCCCGCAAAAGTTCCTACGAGCAGTACTTC
>12|TRBJ2-5|-|-|TRBV29-1
CSEAGGGETQYF
TGCAGCGAGGCAGGGGGAGGGGAGACCCAGTACTTC
>13|TRBJ1-6|-|-|TRBV19
CASSIPGSSPLHF
TGTGCCAGTAGTATCCCAGGGAGTTCACCCCTCCACTTT
>15|TRBJ1-6|-|-|TRBV4-3
CASSQEKGVNSPLHF
TGCGCCAGCAGCCAAGAAAAAGGGGTCAATTCACCCCTCCACTTT
>14|TRBJ2-1|-|TRBD1|TRBV4-2
CASSAQGQGDEQFF
TGTGCCAGCAGCGCACAGGGACAGGGGGATGAGCAGTTCTTC